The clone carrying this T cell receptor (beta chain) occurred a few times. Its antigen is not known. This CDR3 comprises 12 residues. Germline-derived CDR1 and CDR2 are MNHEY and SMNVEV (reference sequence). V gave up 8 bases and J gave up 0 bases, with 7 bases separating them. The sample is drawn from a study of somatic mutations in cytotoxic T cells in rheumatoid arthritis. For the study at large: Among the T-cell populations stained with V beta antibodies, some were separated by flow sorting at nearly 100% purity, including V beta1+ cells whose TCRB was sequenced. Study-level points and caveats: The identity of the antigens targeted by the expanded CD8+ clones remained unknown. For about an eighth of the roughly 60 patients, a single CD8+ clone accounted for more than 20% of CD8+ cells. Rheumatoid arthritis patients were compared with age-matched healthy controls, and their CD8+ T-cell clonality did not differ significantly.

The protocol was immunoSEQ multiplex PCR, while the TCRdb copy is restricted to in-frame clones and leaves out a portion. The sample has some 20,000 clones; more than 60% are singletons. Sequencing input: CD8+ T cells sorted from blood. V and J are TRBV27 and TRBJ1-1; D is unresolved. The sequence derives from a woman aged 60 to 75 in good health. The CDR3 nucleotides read TGTGCCAGCGGGAGGATGAACACTGAAGCTTTCTTT. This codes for CASGRMNTEAFF.